These 8 T cell receptor beta chains originate from one sample sequenced in a study of shared clonotypes between healthy human individuals. Sequencing was performed with immunoSEQ multiplex PCR; in TCRdb, only in-frame clones are kept and a portion is missing. The profile covers some 2,000,000 clones, with 85% to 95% appearing a single time and 0.13% taken by the ten largest. Material: naive CD4+ T cells sorted from blood. Subset reported: CD45RA+ positively selected. The receptors shown here come from a man between 18 and 35 years old in good health.

The sample holds one count of this clone. The chain couples TRBV7-2 to TRBJ2-7; D gene uncertain. Trimming shortened V by 5 bases and J by 2 bases, and 13 bases separated the two germline ends. The CDR3 sequence is 14 residues long. Germline CDR1 and CDR2: SGHTA and FQGNSA. Here the CDR3 DNA reads TGTGCCAGCAGCCTTTCCCAAGTCCCCTACGAGCAGTACTTC. It encodes CASSLSQVPYEQYF. Full variable domain (remainder filled in from reference TRBV7-2 and TRBJ2-7): GAGVSQSPSNKVTEKGKDVELRCDPISGHTALYWYRQSLGQGLEFLIYFQGNSAPDKSGLPSDRFSAERTGGSVSTLTIQRTQQEDSAVYLCASSLSQVPYEQYFGPGTRLTVT.

The rearrangement joins TRBV27 to TRBJ2-3, with D uncertain. The CDR3 totals 16 residues. Germline V gene sequence: CDR1 MNHEY, CDR2 SMNVEV (reference sequence). Trimming took 5 bases from V and 2 from J, leaving 17 bases between them. The CDR3 loop reads CASSQFGLYYTDTQYF. CDR3 nucleotide sequence: TGTGCCAGCAGTCAGTTTGGTCTCTACTACACAGATACGCAGTATTTT.

The sample holds one count of this clone. The chain is built from TRBV6-5 and TRBJ2-6, with D perhaps given as TRBD1 or TRBD2 (5 bases each). This CDR3 comprises 13 residues. V gave up 4 bases and J gave up 4 bases, with 5 bases separating them. CDR1 and CDR2 (germline): MNHEY, SVGAGI. The CDR3 DNA reads TGTGCCAGCAGTTGGGACGGGGCCAACGTCCTGACTTTC. Residues: CASSWDGANVLTF.

The chain recombines TRBV6-5 with TRBJ2-7, with 8 bases fitting TRBD1. Losses at the gene ends were 2 bases for V and 7 bases for J; bases not matched to a gene: 10. This CDR3 contains 15 residues. CDR1 and CDR2 from the germline V gene are MNHEY and SVGAGI. The CDR3 loop reads CASSYAGTGTWEQYF. The DNA of the CDR3 is TGTGCCAGCAGTTACGCCGGGACAGGCACCTGGGAGCAGTACTTC.

This chain links TRBV5-1 with TRBJ1-5, with a possible D match to TRBD1 (5 bases). The CDR3 covers 15 residues. Trimming pared 4 bases from V and 5 bases from J, leaving 16 bases between. Germline CDR1 is SGHRS and CDR2 is YFSETQ. The CDR3 coding sequence is TGCGCCAGCAGCCCGGGGGTCAAAGGGGATCAGCCCCAGCATTTT. Its translation: CASSPGVKGDQPQHF.

As regards this clone: Other nucleotide sequences from this sample produce the same CDR3. The gene calls are TRBV5-4 and TRBJ2-7; D gene uncertain. The CDR3 runs to 13 residues. Trimming stripped 0 bases from V and 2 bases from J, with 6 bases between. The germline gives CDR1 SGHNT, CDR2 YYREEE (reference sequence). The CDR3 region is CASSLDGPYEQYF. DNA for the CDR3: TGTGCCAGCAGCTTGGACGGACCCTACGAGCAGTACTTC.

Comments on this clone: The sample has other DNA sequences that encode this CDR3 too. This sequence joins TRBV18 and TRBJ1-2, with D tentatively TRBD1 (6 bases). The V end lost 3 bases, the J end lost 2 bases, and 10 bases lay between the germline ends. CDR1 KGHSH and CDR2 LQKENI come from the germline V gene. This CDR3 is built from 14 residues. This chain's CDR3 is CASSPRQDNYGYTF. CDR3 DNA: TGTGCCAGCTCACCGCGACAGGACAACTATGGCTACACCTTC.

The chain carries TRBV7-3 and TRBJ2-6, with D hard to call. Germline V lookup: CDR1 SGHTA, CDR2 FQGTGA. The CDR3 is made up of 16 amino acids. V was shortened by 5 bases and J by 4 bases, with 15 bases between the two germline ends. In nucleotides, the CDR3 is TGTGCCAGCAGCGCCCTCGAGGCTTCCGGGGCCAACGTCCTGACTTTC. It encodes CASSALEASGANVLTF.